Below are 12 T cell receptor beta chains sequenced from a single sample in a study of T-cell reconstitution after alpha-beta-depleted transplantation in children. Unique molecular identifiers featured in how the TCRbeta library was prepared. MiXCR was run by TCRdb on the PCR reads, yielding one entry per CDR3 protein. The sample yields hundreds of thousands of distinct CDR3 sequences, about 21% seen once. The sample here was PBMCs, mostly from graft donor cells, taken 360 days after TCRalphabeta/CD19-depleted stem cell transplant. Source of these receptors: a boy under two years old who had a stem cell transplant for acute myeloid leukemia, so the T cells may come from the graft donor.

The chain recombines TRBV12-3 or TRBV12-4 with TRBJ2-1; D possibly uses TRBD1 or TRBD2 (5 bases each). The CDR3 totals 13 residues. Trimming left V 6 bases short and J 6 bases short, with 12 bases between. This CDR3 is CASRGDASNEQFF. CDR3 DNA sequence: TGTGCCAGCAGGGGGGACGCGTCCAATGAGCAGTTCTTC.

V is TRBV5-1 and J is TRBJ2-1; D not certain. There are 12 residues in the CDR3. Trimming removed 6 bases at V and 8 bases at J, with 12 bases between. Germline lookup yields CDR1 SGHRS and CDR2 YFSETQ. The CDR3 nucleotides are TGCGCCAGCACCTCGACCCCTGATGAGCAGTTCTTC. The encoded protein is CASTSTPDEQFF.

This clonotype has a handful of counts. The CDR3: CASSYSATDTQYF. DNA for the CDR3: TGTGCCAGCAGTTACTCGGCCACAGATACGCAGTATTTT. The chain recombines TRBV6-5 with TRBJ2-3; D gene unclear. V was pared by 0 bases and J by 2 bases, with 3 bases between. The CDR3 has 13 amino acids. Germline CDR1 is MNHEY and CDR2 is SVGAGI.

This clonotype appeared a few times. It is unclear where the CDR3 begins or ends on the DNA, so no DNA is shown, and the CDR3 is as TCRdb lists it. The gene calls are TRBV6-5 and TRBJ2-5; the D call TRBD2 from the table was never checked on the DNA. Looked up from germline, CDR1 is MNHEY and CDR2 is SVGAGI. The CDR3 is 16 residues long, ends included. CDR3: CASSYFGPGLQETQYF.

As to this clonotype: This may come from a read error, since a much larger clone is one base off. This chain connects TRBV11-2 to TRBJ2-1; the D gene is possibly TRBD1 (6 bases). This CDR3 comprises 14 residues. CDR1 is SGHAT and CDR2 is FQNNGV in the germline V gene. Between the trimmed V and J ends, which lost 6 bases and 2 bases, there was a span of 11 bases. CDR3 protein: CASRSGTPYNEQFF. The CDR3 DNA sequence: TGTGCCAGCAGATCCGGGACACCCTACAATGAGCAGTTCTTC.

This clonotype was counted ten times or more. This chain connects TRBV12-3 or TRBV12-4 to TRBJ2-7; 7 nucleotides agree with TRBD1. The CDR3 covers 13 residues. V lost 3 bases and J lost 6; bases outside the gene matches: 5. Here the CDR3 reads CASSFRGRFEQYV. The CDR3 nucleotides are TGTGCCAGCAGTTTTAGGGGGCGCTTCGAGCAGTACGTC.

This clonotype was counted ten times or more. The chain joins TRBV12-3 or TRBV12-4 to TRBJ2-3; D may be TRBD2 (5 bases). Trimming cost V 6 bases and J 0 bases, with 10 bases left between them. The CDR3 is 14 amino acids. The CDR3 loop reads CASRGVASTDTQYF. The CDR3 DNA reads as TGTGCCAGCAGGGGTGTAGCGAGCACAGATACGCAGTATTTT.

V is TRBV4-3 and J is TRBJ2-5; D is unresolved. Per the germline V gene, CDR1 is LGHNA and CDR2 is YSLEER. There are 17 residues in the CDR3. V gave up 0 bases and J gave up 3 bases, with 17 bases separating them. The CDR3: CASSQEFLSRPEETQYF. In DNA form, the CDR3 reads TGCGCCAGCAGCCAAGAGTTCCTCAGCAGACCCGAAGAGACCCAGTACTTC.

This clonotype was counted between two and nine times. The chain couples TRBV5-1 to TRBJ2-7; possibly TRBD2 for D (6 bases). Between the trimmed V and J ends, which lost 2 bases and 5 bases, there was a span of 14 bases. Germline V CDR1 and CDR2: SGHRS, YFSETQ. CDR3 length equals 14 residues. The CDR3 region has the DNA TGCGCCAGCAGCTTTAGCGGAGGTGGGAACGAGCAGTACGTC. It is translated as CASSFSGGGNEQYV.

This clonotype was picked up a small number of times. This chain links TRBV10-3 with TRBJ1-1, with TRBD1 identical over 7 bases. The CDR3 is made up of 14 amino acids. Losses at the gene ends were 0 bases for V and 4 bases for J; bases not matched to a gene: 2. CDR1 is ENHRY, CDR2 SYGVKD, per germline. The CDR3 region has the DNA TGTGCCATCAGTGAGTCTCGGGACAGCACTGAAGCTTTCTTT. This codes for CAISESRDSTEAFF.

This clonotype was seen more than once but under ten times. This rearrangement joins TRBV9 to TRBJ2-5; D unresolved. Trimming shortened V by 0 bases and J by 0 bases, and 9 bases separated the two germline ends. CDR3 size: 15 residues. The germline CDR1 and CDR2 sequences are SGDLS and YYNGEE. The CDR3 sequence is CASSVGRKDQETQYF. The CDR3 coding sequence is TGTGCCAGCAGCGTAGGAAGGAAAGACCAAGAGACCCAGTACTTC.

This chain joins TRBV7-2 and TRBJ1-1; TRBD1 is a possible D gene (5 bases). This CDR3 region has 14 residues. Germline V gene sequence: CDR1 SGHTA, CDR2 FQGNSA. V was clipped by 5 bases and J by 8 bases, with 18 bases between them. The CDR3 nucleotides are TGTGCCAGCAGCCGGGGCGGGGAGGGAAGGGAAGCTTTCTTT. Translated: CASSRGGEGREAFF.